Each of the 10 T cell receptor beta chains below was sequenced from the same sample in a study of cytomegalovirus exposure and HLA in healthy donors (dated 2017 in TCRdb). Library method: the immunoSEQ multiplex PCR assay. A mixture of 60 forward primers for TCR Vbeta segments and 13 reverse primers for TCR Jbeta segments was used in the multiplex PCR. TCRdb re-hosts the immuneACCESS table, in-frame sequences only. Its copies lack some clones; in the studies checked, an unresolved V gene accounts for under half of them, and the cause for the rest is not known. This sample has approximately 100,000 clones in its table, and 70% to 80% of those were observed once. The leading ten clones occupy approximately 2.2% of the sample. The source material was PBMCs. These receptors all come from a human donor in good health.

This chain joins TRBV30 and TRBJ2-2; 8 bases fit TRBD1. Germline lookup yields CDR1 GTSNPN and CDR2 SVGIG (reference sequence). Trimming at V came to 6 bases and at J to 7 bases, leaving 4 bases not matched to a gene. The CDR3 runs 12 residues. The CDR3 nucleotides read TGTGCCTGCACAGGGGGTCACGGGGAGCTGTTTTTT. Its protein is CACTGGHGELFF.

This chain connects TRBV7-9 to TRBJ1-3; 7 nucleotides align to TRBD1. J lost 9 bases, V lost 4 bases, and 9 bases had no gene match. The germline CDR1 and CDR2 sequences are SEHNR and FQNEAQ (reference sequence). This CDR3 contains 14 residues. The CDR3 reads CASSSRQGGTTIYF. The CDR3 nucleotides read TGTGCCAGCAGCTCCCGACAGGGAGGTACCACCATATATTTT.

The chain uses TRBV7-6 and TRBJ1-2, with 7 nucleotides matching TRBD1. The CDR3 length is 12 residues. V dropped 8 bases and J dropped 8; count of bases not matched to a gene: 8. CDR1 and CDR2 from the germline V gene are SGHVS and FNYEAQ. The CDR3 here is CASGQQGGGYTF. In DNA form, the CDR3 reads TGTGCCAGCGGTCAGCAGGGGGGAGGCTACACCTTC.

This chain uses TRBV6-6 with TRBJ2-3; tentative D call: TRBD1 (6 bases). There are 12 residues in the CDR3. The germline V gene encodes CDR1 MNHNY and CDR2 SVGAGI (reference sequence). V lost 5 bases and J 5 bases, leaving 8 bases between the germline ends. The CDR3 loop is CASSPGEDTQYF. The DNA of the CDR3 is TGTGCCAGCAGTCCAGGGGAAGATACGCAGTATTTT.

V and J are TRBV30 and TRBJ2-1, with D perhaps matching TRBD2 (6 bases). Germline CDR1 reads GTSNPN; CDR2 reads SVGIG (reference sequence). V gave up 8 bases and J gave up 2 bases, with 13 bases separating them. The CDR3 extends over 13 amino acids. The CDR3, as DNA: TGTGCCCGGGGGAGACAACCCTACAATGAGCAGTTCTTC. Its protein is CARGRQPYNEQFF.

V and J are TRBV5-1 and TRBJ1-4; the D is unclear. V lost 2 bases and J lost 0, with 5 bases in between. Per the germline V gene, CDR1 is SGHRS and CDR2 is YFSETQ. This CDR3 region has 14 residues. For the CDR3, the DNA is TGCGCCAGCAGCTTCGGGGCAACTAATGAAAAACTGTTTTTT. As protein: CASSFGATNEKLFF.

The V call is TRBV7-2, the J call TRBJ2-7; no definite D call. Germline loops: CDR1 SGHTA, CDR2 FQGNSA. CDR3 length: 14 amino acids. Trimming stripped 0 bases from V and 6 bases from J, with 12 bases between. The CDR3 region is CASSLARSKAEQYF. CDR3 bases: TGTGCCAGCAGCTTAGCCAGGTCCAAAGCCGAGCAGTACTTC.

This sequence joins TRBV7-2 and TRBJ2-7; 8 nucleotides agree with TRBD1. The V segment lost 4 bases and the J segment 1 base; nucleotides outside the gene matches: 6. This CDR3 has 15 residues. CDR1 is SGHTA and CDR2 is FQGNSA in the germline V gene. CDR3: CASSSATGASYEQYF. CDR3 DNA: TGTGCCAGCAGCTCAGCGACAGGGGCGTCCTACGAGCAGTACTTC.

This clone was detected only once. The gene calls are TRBV28 and TRBJ2-2; weak D call: TRBD2 (6 bases). V gave up 1 base and J gave up 1 base, with 10 bases separating them. CDR3 length: 16 amino acids. Germline CDR1 and CDR2: MDHEN and SYDVKM. CDR3 bases: TGTGCCAGCAGTTTATACACGGGGGAGAACACCGGGGAGCTGTTTTTT. This translates into CASSLYTGENTGELFF.

This chain joins TRBV7-2 and TRBJ2-7, with a weak D call TRBD1 (6 bases). Germline CDR1 and CDR2: SGHTA and FQGNSA. The V end was cut by 5 bases, the J end by 4 bases, with 18 bases between. This CDR3 contains 15 residues. The CDR3 reads CASSKEQGKTYEQYF. The CDR3 DNA is TGTGCCAGCAGCAAGGAACAGGGCAAAACTTACGAGCAGTACTTC.